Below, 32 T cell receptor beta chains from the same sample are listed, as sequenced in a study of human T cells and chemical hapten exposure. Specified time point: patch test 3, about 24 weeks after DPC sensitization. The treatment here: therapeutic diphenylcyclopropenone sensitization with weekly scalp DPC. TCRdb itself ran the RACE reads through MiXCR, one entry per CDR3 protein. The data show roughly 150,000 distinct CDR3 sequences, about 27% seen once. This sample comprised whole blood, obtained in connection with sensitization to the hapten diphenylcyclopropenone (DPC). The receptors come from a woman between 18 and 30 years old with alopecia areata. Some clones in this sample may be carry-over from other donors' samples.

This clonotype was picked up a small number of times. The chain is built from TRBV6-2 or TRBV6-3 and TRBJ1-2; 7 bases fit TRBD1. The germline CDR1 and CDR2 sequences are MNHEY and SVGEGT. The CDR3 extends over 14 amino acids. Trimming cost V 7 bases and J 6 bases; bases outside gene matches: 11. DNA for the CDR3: TGTGCCAGCACCTTCCTTACAGGGGAGAATGGCTACACCTTC. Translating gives CASTFLTGENGYTF.

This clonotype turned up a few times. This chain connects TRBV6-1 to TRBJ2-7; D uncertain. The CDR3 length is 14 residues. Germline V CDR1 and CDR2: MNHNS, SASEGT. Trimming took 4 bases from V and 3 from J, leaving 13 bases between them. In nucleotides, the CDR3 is TGTGCCAGCAGTGCCCGGCAGCTAGTCTACGAGCAGTACTTC. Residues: CASSARQLVYEQYF.

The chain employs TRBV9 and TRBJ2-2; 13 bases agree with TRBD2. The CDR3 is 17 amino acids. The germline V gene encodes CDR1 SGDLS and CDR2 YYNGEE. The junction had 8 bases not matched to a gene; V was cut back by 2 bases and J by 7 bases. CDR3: CASSVTTSGRVSGELFF. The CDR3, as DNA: TGTGCCAGCAGCGTCACTACTAGCGGGAGGGTGAGCGGGGAGCTGTTTTTT. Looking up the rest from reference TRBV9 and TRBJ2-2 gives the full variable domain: DSGVTQTPKHLITATGQRVTLRCSPRSGDLSVYWYQQSLDQGLQFLIQYYNGEERAKGNILERFSAQQFPDLHSELNLSSLELGDSALYFCASSVTTSGRVSGELFFGEGSRLTVL.

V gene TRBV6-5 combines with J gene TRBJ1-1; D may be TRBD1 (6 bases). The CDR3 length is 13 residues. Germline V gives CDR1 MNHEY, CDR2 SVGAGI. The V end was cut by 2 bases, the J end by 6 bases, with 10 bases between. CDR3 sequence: CASSYEGGAEAFF. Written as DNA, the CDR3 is TGTGCCAGCAGTTACGAGGGGGGGGCTGAAGCTTTCTTT.

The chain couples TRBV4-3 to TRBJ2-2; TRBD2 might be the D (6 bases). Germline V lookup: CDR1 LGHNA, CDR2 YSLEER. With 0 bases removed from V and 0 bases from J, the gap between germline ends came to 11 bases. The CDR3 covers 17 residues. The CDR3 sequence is CASSQEYGGPNTGELFF. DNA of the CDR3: TGCGCCAGCAGCCAAGAATACGGGGGACCGAACACCGGGGAGCTGTTTTTT.

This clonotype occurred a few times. CDR3 sequence: CAIRPDHWSDTQYF. The CDR3 coding sequence is TGTGCCATCCGCCCAGACCATTGGTCAGATACGCAGTATTTT. V gene TRBV10-3 combines with J gene TRBJ2-3, with D unclear. V was cut by 8 bases and J by 4 bases, with 16 bases left in between. The CDR3 contains 14 residues. Germline lookup yields CDR1 ENHRY and CDR2 SYGVKD.

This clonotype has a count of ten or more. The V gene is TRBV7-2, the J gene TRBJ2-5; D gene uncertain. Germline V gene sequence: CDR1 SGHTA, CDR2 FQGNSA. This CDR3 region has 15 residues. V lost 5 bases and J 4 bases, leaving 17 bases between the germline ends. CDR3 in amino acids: CASSPIASGTETQYF. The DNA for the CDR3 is TGTGCCAGCAGCCCGATCGCCTCCGGAACAGAGACCCAGTACTTC.

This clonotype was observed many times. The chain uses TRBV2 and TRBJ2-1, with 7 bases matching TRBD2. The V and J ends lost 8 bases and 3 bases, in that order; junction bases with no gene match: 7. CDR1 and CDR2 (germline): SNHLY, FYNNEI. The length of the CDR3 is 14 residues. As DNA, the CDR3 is TGTGCCAGCTCTACAGGACTAGTCTACAATGAGCAGTTCTTC. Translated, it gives CASSTGLVYNEQFF.

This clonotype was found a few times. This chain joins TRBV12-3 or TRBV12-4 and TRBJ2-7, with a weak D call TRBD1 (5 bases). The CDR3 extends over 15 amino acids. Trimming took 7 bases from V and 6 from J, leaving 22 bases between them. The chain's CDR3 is CASTVQGKVLSEQYF. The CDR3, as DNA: TGTGCCAGCACCGTTCAGGGAAAGGTCTTAAGCGAGCAGTACTTC.

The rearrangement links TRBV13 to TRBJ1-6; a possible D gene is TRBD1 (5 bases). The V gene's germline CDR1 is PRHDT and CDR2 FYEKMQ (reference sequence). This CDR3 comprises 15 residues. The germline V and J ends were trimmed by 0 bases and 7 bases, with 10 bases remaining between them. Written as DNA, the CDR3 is TGTGCCAGCAGCTTAGGAGTACAGGAAAATTCACCCCTCCACTTT. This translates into CASSLGVQENSPLHF.

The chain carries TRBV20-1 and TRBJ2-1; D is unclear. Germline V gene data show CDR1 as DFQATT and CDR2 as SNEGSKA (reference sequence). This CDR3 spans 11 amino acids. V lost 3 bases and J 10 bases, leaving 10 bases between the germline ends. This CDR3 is CSASLVREQFF. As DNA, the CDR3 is TGCAGTGCTAGTCTTGTAAGAGAGCAGTTCTTC.

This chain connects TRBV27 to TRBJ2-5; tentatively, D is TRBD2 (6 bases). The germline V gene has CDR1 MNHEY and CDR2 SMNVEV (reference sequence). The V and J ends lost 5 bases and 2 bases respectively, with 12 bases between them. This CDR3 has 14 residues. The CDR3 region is CASSPGLLQETQYF. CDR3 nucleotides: TGTGCCAGCAGTCCGGGACTGCTACAAGAGACCCAGTACTTC.

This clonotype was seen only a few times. The CDR3 DNA reads as TGTGCCAGCAGCACAATAAGGGGGCTGGTGAACACTGAAGCTTTCTTT. Translating it yields CASSTIRGLVNTEAFF. The J gene is TRBJ1-1, the V gene TRBV7-8; 7 bases map to TRBD1. The CDR3 length is 16 residues. V shed 5 bases, J shed 0 bases, and the junction held 9 bases outside the gene matches. Germline V lookup: CDR1 SGHVS, CDR2 FQNEAQ.

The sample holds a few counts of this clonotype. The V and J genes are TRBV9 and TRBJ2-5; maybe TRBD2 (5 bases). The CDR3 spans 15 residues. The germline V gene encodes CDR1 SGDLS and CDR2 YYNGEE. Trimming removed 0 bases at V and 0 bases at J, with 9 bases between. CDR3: CASSVGLADQETQYF. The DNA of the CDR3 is TGTGCCAGCAGCGTAGGTCTAGCAGACCAAGAGACCCAGTACTTC.

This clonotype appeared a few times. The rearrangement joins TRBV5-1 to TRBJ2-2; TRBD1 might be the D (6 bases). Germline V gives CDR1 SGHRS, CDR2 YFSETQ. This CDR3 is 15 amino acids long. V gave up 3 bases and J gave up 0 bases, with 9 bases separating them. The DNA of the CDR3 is TGCGCCAGCAGCTCCGGACAGCCGAACACCGGGGAGCTGTTTTTT. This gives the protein CASSSGQPNTGELFF.

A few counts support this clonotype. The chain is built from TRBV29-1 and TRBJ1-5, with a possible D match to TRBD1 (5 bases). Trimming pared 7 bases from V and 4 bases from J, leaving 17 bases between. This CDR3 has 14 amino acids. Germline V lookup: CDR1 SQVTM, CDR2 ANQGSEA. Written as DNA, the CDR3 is TGCAGCGCCCGCTCTCAGGGTTTAAATCAGCCCCAGCATTTT. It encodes CSARSQGLNQPQHF.

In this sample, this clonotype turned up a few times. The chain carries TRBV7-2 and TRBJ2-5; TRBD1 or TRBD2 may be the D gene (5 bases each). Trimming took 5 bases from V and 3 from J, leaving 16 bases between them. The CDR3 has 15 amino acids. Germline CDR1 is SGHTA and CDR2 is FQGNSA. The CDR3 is CASSPWGRGKETQYF. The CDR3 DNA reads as TGTGCCAGCAGCCCATGGGGACGAGGGAAAGAGACCCAGTACTTC.

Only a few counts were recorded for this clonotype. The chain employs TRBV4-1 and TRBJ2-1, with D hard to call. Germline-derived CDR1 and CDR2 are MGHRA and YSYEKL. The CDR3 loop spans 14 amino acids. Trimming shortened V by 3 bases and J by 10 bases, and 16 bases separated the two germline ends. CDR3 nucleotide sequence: TGCGCCAGCAGCCATCCCACCCTCGCGACGGAGCAGTTCTTC. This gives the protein CASSHPTLATEQFF.

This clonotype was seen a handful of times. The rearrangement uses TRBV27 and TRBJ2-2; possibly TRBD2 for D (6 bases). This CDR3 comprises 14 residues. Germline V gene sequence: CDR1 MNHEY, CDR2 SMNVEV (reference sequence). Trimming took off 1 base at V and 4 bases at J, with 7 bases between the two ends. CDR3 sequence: CASSLWGGTGELFF. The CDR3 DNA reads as TGTGCCAGCAGTTTATGGGGAGGCACCGGGGAGCTGTTTTTT.

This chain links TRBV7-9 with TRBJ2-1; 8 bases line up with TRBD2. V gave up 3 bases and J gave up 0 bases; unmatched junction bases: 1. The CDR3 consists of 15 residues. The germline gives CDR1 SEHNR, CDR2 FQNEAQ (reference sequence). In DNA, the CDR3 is TGTGCCAGCAGCTTGAGCGGGGGCTCCTACAATGAGCAGTTCTTC. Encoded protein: CASSLSGGSYNEQFF.

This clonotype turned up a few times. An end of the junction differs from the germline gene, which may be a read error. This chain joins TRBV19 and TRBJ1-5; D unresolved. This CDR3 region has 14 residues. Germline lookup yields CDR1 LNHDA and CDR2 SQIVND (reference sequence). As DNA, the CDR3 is TGTGCCAGTAGTATTAGCCCGTCCGGTCAGTCCCAGCATTTT. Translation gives CASSISPSGQSQHF.

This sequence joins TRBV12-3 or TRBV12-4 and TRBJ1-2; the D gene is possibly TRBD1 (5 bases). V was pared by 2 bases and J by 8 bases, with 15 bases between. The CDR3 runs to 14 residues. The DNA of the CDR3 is TGTGCCAGCAGTTTACTAGGAACCGGGGGAGGCTACACCTTC. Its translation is CASSLLGTGGGYTF.

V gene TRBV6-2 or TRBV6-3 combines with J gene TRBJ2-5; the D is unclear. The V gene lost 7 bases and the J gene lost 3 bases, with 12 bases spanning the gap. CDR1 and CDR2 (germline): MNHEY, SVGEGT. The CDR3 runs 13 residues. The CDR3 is CASKPNGEETQYF. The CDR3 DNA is TGTGCCAGCAAACCTAACGGAGAAGAGACCCAGTACTTC.

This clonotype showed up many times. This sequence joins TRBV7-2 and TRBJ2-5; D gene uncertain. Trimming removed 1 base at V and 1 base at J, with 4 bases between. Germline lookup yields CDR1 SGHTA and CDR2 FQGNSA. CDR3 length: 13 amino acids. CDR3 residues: CASSLVIQETQYF. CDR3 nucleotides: TGTGCCAGCAGCTTAGTCATCCAAGAGACCCAGTACTTC.

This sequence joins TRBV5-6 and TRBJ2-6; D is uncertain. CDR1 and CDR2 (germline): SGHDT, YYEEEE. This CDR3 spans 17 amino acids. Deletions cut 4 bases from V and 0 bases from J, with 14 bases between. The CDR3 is CASSPLEILSGANVLTF. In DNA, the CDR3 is TGTGCCAGCAGCCCCCTCGAGATCCTCTCTGGGGCCAACGTCCTGACTTTC.

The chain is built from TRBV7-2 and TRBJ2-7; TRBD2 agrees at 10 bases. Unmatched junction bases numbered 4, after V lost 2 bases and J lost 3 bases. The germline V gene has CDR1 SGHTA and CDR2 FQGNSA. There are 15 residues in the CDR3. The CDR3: CASSLSGGAFYEQYF. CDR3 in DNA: TGTGCCAGCAGCTTAAGCGGGGGGGCCTTCTACGAGCAGTACTTC.

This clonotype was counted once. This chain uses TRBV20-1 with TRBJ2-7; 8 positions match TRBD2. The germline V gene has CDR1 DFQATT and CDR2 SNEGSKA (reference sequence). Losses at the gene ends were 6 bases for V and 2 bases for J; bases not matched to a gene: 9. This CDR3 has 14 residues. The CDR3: CSAPIAGLAYEQYF. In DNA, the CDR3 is TGCAGTGCGCCAATAGCGGGACTCGCCTACGAGCAGTACTTC.

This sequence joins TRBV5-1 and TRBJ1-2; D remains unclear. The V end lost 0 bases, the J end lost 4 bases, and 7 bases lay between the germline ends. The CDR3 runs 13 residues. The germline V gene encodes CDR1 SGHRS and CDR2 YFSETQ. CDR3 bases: TGCGCCAGCAGCTTGGGGCAGCGCTATGGCTACACCTTC. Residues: CASSLGQRYGYTF.

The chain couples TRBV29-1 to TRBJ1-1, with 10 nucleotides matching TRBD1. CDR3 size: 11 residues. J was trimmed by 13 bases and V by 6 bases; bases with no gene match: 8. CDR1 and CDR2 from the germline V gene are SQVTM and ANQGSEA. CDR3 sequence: CSVGTGDSGFF. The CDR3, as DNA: TGCAGCGTAGGGACAGGGGATAGTGGTTTCTTT.

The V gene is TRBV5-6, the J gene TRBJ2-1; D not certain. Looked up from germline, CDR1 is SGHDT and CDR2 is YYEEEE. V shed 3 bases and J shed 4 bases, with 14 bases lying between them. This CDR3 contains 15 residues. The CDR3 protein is CASSSEAPMYNEQFF. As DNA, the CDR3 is TGTGCCAGCAGCTCCGAGGCCCCAATGTACAATGAGCAGTTCTTC.

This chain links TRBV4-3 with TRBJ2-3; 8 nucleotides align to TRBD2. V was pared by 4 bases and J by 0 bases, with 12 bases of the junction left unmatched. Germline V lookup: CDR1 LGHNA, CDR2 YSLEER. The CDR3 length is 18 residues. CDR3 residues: CASSRQTFSSGSTDTQYF. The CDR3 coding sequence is TGCGCCAGCAGCCGACAGACCTTTTCTAGCGGGAGCACAGATACGCAGTATTTT.

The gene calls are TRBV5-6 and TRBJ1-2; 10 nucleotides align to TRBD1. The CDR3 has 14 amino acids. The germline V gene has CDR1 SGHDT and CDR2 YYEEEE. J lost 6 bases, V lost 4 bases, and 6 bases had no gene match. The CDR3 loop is CASSGTGQGHGYTF. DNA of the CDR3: TGTGCCAGCAGCGGAACGGGACAGGGGCATGGCTACACCTTC.